The T cell receptor (beta chain) described here comes from a study of beta chain features in type 1 diabetes. The overall study: Over all samples combined, about 100,000,000 sorted cells were examined. The study, taken as a whole, reports: Among patients with Type 1 diabetes, TCRB CDR3s were moderately but significantly shorter in every one of the four CD4+ subsets. With patients and controls alike, PCR might favor shorter templates to an equal degree.

For this clone: Antigen: not known. Other DNA variants within this sample encode the same CDR3.

Expressed TCRB transcripts were sequenced, since all the RNA that had been isolated was reverse transcribed. TCRdb's table, derived via immunoSEQ multiplex PCR, lists solely in-frame clones and lacks some. The sample holds 860,000 or so clones; 17% are singletons and the top ten take 0.023%. Central memory, naive, regulatory and stem cell-like memory CD4+ cells were sorted by CD45RO/CCR7/CD25/CD127/CD95/CD27. Germline V gives CDR1 SNHLY, CDR2 FYNNEI. The CDR3 is 10 residues long. Between the trimmed V and J ends, which lost 6 bases and 1 base, there was a span of 0 bases. V and J are TRBV2 and TRBJ2-5; D call uncertain. The specimen was naive CD4+ T cells from blood. This clonotype originated in a young woman in good health. The CDR3: CASSQETQYF. CDR3 nucleotide sequence: TGTGCCAGCAGCCAAGAGACCCAGTACTTC.